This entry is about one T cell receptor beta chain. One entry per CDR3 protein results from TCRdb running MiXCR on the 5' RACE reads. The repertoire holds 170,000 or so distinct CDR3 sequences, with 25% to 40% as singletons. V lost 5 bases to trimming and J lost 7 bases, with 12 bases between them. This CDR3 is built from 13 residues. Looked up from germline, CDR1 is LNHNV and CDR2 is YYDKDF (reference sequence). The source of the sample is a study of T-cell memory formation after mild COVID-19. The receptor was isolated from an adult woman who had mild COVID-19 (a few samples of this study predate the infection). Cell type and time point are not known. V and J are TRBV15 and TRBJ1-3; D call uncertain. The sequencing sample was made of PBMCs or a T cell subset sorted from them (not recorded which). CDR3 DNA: TGTGCCACCAGCCTCGAAATCAGGAACACCATATATTTT. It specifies CATSLEIRNTIYF.